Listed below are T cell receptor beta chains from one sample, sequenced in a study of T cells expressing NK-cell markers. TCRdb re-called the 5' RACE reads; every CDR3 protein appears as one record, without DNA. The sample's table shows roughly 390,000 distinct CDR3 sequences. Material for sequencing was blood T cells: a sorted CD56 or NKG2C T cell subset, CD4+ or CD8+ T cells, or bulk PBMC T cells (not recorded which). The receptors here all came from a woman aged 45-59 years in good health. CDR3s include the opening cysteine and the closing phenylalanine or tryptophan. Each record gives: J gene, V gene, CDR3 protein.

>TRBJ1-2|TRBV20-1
CSAPIGAAANYGYTF
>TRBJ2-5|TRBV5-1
CASKGPETQYF
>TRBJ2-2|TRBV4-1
CASSQKGGTGPGELFF
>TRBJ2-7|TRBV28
CASSLPLAGSYEQYF
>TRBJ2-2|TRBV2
CATQAEAASTGELFF
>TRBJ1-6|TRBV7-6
CASSLSGQGNSPLHF
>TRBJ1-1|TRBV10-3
CAISELKMAEAFF
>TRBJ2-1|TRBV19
CASSKGNNNEQFF
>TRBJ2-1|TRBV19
CASLGTSGSIEQFF
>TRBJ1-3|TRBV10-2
CASSESRPTGNTIYF
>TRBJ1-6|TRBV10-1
CASSESGTVNSPLHF
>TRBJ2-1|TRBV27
CASRFGGIYNEQFF
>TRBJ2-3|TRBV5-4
CASSYTNTDTQYF
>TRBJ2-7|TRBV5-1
CASSLLAGTTYEQYF
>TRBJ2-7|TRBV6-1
CAVLGRGMYEQYF
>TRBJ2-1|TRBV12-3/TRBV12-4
CASSSRTSGRLGNEQFF
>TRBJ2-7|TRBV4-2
CASSQEFVVTSGIYEQYF
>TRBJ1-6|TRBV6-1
CASSEGVVPNSPLHF
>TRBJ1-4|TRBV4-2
CASSRESGRKATNEKLFF
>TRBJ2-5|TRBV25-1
CASSGRLQTGTQYF
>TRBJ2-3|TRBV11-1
CASSLVDPGADTQYF
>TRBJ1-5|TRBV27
CASRQGNQPQHF
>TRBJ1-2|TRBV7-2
CASSLAFRMHGYTF
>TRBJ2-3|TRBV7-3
CASSQDLTTQYF
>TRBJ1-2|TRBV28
CASRGDYGYTF
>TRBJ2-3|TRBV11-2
CASSVTGQISDTQYF
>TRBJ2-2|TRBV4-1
CASSQPQRRGELFF
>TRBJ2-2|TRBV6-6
CASIMASHTGELFF
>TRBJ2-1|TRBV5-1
CASSVVRGTYNEQFF
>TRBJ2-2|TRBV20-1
CIENSNTGELFF
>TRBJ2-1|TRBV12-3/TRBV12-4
CASSALASYYNEQFF
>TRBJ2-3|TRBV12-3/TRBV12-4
CASSRGQGRYF
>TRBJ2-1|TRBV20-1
CSARVYRTSGLGEQFF
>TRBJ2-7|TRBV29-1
CSVRPDSGYEQYF
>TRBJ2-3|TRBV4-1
CASSQDRTDQDTQYF
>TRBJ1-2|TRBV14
CASSLQGGNYGYTF
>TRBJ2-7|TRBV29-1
CSGTGGTHEQYF
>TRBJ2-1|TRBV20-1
CSASFRGRAYEQFF
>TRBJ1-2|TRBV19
CASSNDARRGYTF
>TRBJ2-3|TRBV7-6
CASSLPGTSGRDTQYF
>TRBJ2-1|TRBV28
CASSFLGRGGNNEQFF
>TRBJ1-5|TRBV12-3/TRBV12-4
CASSLEVGQLSNQPQHF
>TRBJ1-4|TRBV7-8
CASSLAVRGLLFF
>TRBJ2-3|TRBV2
CASSEEKMSTDTQYF
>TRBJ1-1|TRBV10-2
CASSEGQTEAFF
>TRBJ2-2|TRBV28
CASSFGASDLGELFF
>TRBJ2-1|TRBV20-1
CSARDLRLAGVRSYNEQFF
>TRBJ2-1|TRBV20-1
CSVQAGTTNNEQFF
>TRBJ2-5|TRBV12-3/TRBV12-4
CASSLLAGPLGETQYF
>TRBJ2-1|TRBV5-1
CASSPTGSRDEQFF
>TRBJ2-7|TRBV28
CASSSRTSGISEQYF
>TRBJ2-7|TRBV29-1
CSVGVPRTSGNYEQYF
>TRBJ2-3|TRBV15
CATSRERPTQYF
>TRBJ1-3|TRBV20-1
CSARDRGSGALSGNTIYF
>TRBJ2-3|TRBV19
CASSSTSGRFGAEDTQYF